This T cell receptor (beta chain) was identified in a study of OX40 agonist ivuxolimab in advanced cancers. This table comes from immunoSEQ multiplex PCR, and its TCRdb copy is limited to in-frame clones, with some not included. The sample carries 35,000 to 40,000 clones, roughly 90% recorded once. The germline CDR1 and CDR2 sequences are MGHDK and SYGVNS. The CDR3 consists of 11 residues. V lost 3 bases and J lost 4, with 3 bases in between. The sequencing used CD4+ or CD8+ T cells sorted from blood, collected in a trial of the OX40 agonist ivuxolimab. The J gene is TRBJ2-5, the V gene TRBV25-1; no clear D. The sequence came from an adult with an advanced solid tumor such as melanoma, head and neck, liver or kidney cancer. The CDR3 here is CASSESETQYF. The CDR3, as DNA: TGTGCCAGCAGTGAGTCAGAGACCCAGTACTTC.